This T cell receptor beta chain was identified during a study of blood T cell repertoires in COVID-19. Across the study: Some COVID-19 samples were acute and others convalescent; all came from the United States, Italy and Spain. T cells, B-cell-depleted T cells, or PBMCs supplied cDNA or gDNA.

In the source study's methods: Amplification with reference gene primers provided the estimates of nucleated cell counts. Generated by immunoSEQ multiplex PCR, the TCRdb table keeps only in-frame clones and is missing some. V, J and clone size are those of that table, while D and trimming were read from the DNA. There are 85,000 to 90,000 clones in the sample; approximately 90% occur only once, and around 2.3% lies in the top ten. J was trimmed by 7 bases and V by 11 bases; bases with no gene match: 21. The CDR3 has 17 residues. Germline assignment: CDR1 LNHDA and CDR2 SQIVND (reference sequence). The TCR comes from a human donor with active COVID-19. The donor label of this sample is uncertain. The V call is TRBV19, the J call TRBJ2-5; 11 nucleotides match TRBD2. The sequenced sample was peripheral blood. This CDR3 reads CALNLAGGPCKIGTQYF. The CDR3 region has the DNA TGTGCCCTAAATCTAGCGGGGGGACCCTGTAAAATAGGGACCCAGTACTTC.